This T cell receptor beta chain was observed in a study of cytomegalovirus exposure and HLA in healthy donors (dated by TCRdb to the late 2010s). In the study overall: According to an earlier analysis of a few hundred of the donors, roughly 180 million T cells yielded some 120 million unique TCR beta sequences and 276 Gb of sequence data. In a later genetic analysis, genome-wide SNP genotypes for about three fifths of the 666 donors were used, and that subset was treated as a discovery cohort. Every discovery cohort repertoire had been produced on one sequencing platform. Using immunosequencing, the study profiled T cell repertoires from around 670 subjects and related those repertoires to cytomegalovirus serostatus. Donor age, sex, ethnicity and CMV serostatus were collected together with the repertoire data. An earlier analysis of some 500 of the donors used high-throughput TCR beta sequencing to judge whether each TCR beta V gene segment behaved as functional or pseudogenic. To predict cytomegalovirus infection status, the study combined high-throughput TCR immunosequencing, statistical association of individual TCRs with disease status, and machine learning. A later analysis re-examined previously published TCR beta repertoires from about 670 donors and added high-resolution HLA genotyping to investigate patterns of TCR occurrence. Typing coverage varied by locus: roughly 629-640 donors for A, B, C, DRB1 and DQB1; roughly 500 for DQA1; 600 to 610 for DPA1; about 450 for DPB1. Besides the first cohort of about 730 subjects, a separate validation cohort made up of 120 different subjects was used. Both class I and class II loci were covered by HLA typing, at four-digit resolution. Around 320 gigabases of sequencing data and approximately 80 million unique TCR sequences were included in an early release covering under 650 HLA-typed donors. The genetic ancestry cluster associated with self-reported Caucasian donors included 81% of the roughly 360 genotyped donors. Among about 400 genotyped donors of the cohort, an average of roughly 230,000 unique TCR beta nucleotide sequences was sequenced per donor, of which 15% to 20% were non-productive. The study was designed to test whether signatures of past pathogen exposure could be identified by cataloging public T cell receptors. Roughly five DR-DQ haplotypes were treated as single units for association and clustering because of strong linkage in the cohort. Rather than using new phenotypic data, the later analysis identified candidate immune exposures from TCR beta sequences and from how often those sequences occurred across donors.

In total, roughly 670 healthy bone marrow donors made up the cohort. At the time of sampling, every cohort member was nominally healthy, though immune exposures that went unrecorded were likely present. The donor was CMV seropositive and was included in the group of 289 seropositive cohort members. Each donor provided a peripheral blood sample, and peripheral blood mononuclear cells were used for TCR beta sequencing. The Qiagen DNeasy Blood Extraction Kit was used to extract genomic DNA from the blood cell samples. Receptor libraries were prepared by the immunoSEQ multiplex PCR assay. For the multiplex PCR, a mixture combining 60 forward primers for TCR Vbeta segments and 13 reverse primers for TCR Jbeta segments was used. The CDR3 region of rearranged TCR beta genes was amplified from genomic DNA with a multiplex PCR assay. The amplified TCR beta libraries were sequenced on the Illumina HiSeq System as 87-base-pair reads. On the authors' methods: Across the 640 or so repertoires, a later analysis counted some 80 million unique TCR beta chains, 9.5 million to 12 million of which were shared by at least two donors. Raw reads were error-corrected and collapsed into unique sequences by a nearest-neighbor algorithm in which closely related sequences were merged to remove PCR and sequencing errors. V, D and J gene segments were assigned by aligning CDR3 sequences to IMGT reference sequences. For a sequence to be retained, at least a six-nucleotide match to both a V gene segment and a J gene segment was required. Rearrangements were classified as productive when the CDR3 lacked stop codons and remained in frame with V and J, and all other rearrangements were classified as non-productive. CDR3 was defined according to IMGT convention as the region running from the second conserved V-encoded cysteine to the conserved J-encoded phenylalanine. Sequences without an unambiguous match to a single V gene segment were excluded from the earlier analysis of several hundred of the donors. In an earlier analysis of some 590 of the donors, a V segment was called functional when productive rearrangements were above 56.7%, and segregating when the standard deviation between donors exceeded 5%. To diagnose cytomegalovirus status from the catalog of TCR beta chain sequences, a statistical classification framework was built. V and J gene assignment, in a later analysis, came from comparing TCR nucleotide sequences with IMGT/GENE-DB human TR gene sequences. Using the TCRdist pipeline, a later analysis assigned CDR3 sequences along with most-parsimonious VDJ recombination scenarios. A later analysis defined each TCR beta chain by its CDR3 amino acid sequence plus V-gene family, and excluded reads lacking a unique V-gene family. To address suspected cross-contamination and a sequencing artifact, a later analysis removed around 590 highly shared, low-generation-probability nucleotide sequences. A later analysis calculated a clonal expansion index for each public chain from normalized within-repertoire ranks of inferred template counts. Generation probabilities in a later analysis came from a VDJ recombination model fitted to out-of-frame rearrangements, and those results were checked against IGoR. Hypergeometric tests were used in a later analysis to score TCR-TCR, TCR-HLA and TCR-CMV co-occurrence, with a repertoire-size bias correction applied to the TCR pairs. False discovery rates were estimated in a later analysis by permuting HLA or CMV assignments 20 times. A later analysis grouped co-occurring TCRs with DBSCAN, adding TCRdist sequence similarity when clustering within HLA-allele-positive subsets. Co-occurrence clustering excluded repertoires with fewer than 30,000 or more than 120,000 public chains, plus five with anomalous nucleotide sharing. TCRdb took over this immuneACCESS table, retaining in-frame rearrangements with V and J assigned. Such tables are incomplete; in checked studies, under half of the missing clones stem from an unresolved V gene, and the remainder is unexplained. That table supplies the V and J calls and clone size; D and trimming were determined from the DNA. This sample holds approximately 100,000 clones; roughly three fifths were observed only once. The ten largest account for about 3.8% of the sample.

Reading the germline V gene gives CDR1 SGHRS and CDR2 YFSETQ. Deletion took 2 bases off V and 6 bases off J, with a span of 9 bases between the germline ends. The CDR3 covers 12 residues, taking in both the cysteine and the phenylalanine. CDR3 DNA only is kept here, 36 bases in frame from base 1. The paper's findings and limits, for the study overall: The presence/absence analyses assumed that sequencing depth was roughly uniform across donors, and that assumption may not be true. Some IMGT-functional V segments, including TRBV6-2 and TRBV6-3, could not be distinguished by the 87-base-pair reads and were therefore excluded. Strong co-occurrence of HLA alleles, especially DR and DQ, made assigning TCR associations to individual alleles difficult. A further reported finding was that TCR beta sequences accurately predicted the HLA-A and HLA-B alleles for most subjects in the first cohort. A total of fewer than 200 TCR beta chains were listed by the study as associated with cytomegalovirus. In a later analysis, HLA-associated TCR beta chains showed more clonal expansion and lower generation probabilities than non-associated chains that were equally common. A few of the identified cytomegalovirus-associated TCR beta chains were confirmed in vitro to be specific for cytomegalovirus antigens. Because HLA typing was unavailable for some donors at each locus, only the typed subset was used in association tests. Immune exposure information for the cohort was limited to CMV serostatus. V-gene and J-gene trimming of TCR beta chains was associated with a missense DCLRE1C variant in a later genetic analysis, and the association was replicated in an independent cohort. Fewer than 20 rarely observed V segments, including chromosome 9 orphons, were excluded from the earlier analysis of some 590 of the donors because counts were too low. In a later analysis, several top co-occurrence clusters were reported to appear linked to parvovirus B19, influenza, CMV and Epstein-Barr virus. This cohort had only TCR beta chains sequenced, and the lack of alpha or paired-chain data limited which features could be detected. In an earlier analysis of 587 of the donors, most TCR beta V segments appeared in productive rearrangements about 90% or about 30% of the time, broadly matching IMGT annotations. According to a later genetic analysis, donors in an Asian-associated ancestry cluster had fewer N-insertions in productive TCRs than the approximately 650-donor mean. Cytomegalovirus status was reported to be diagnosed by the classifier with high specificity and sensitivity in both the original and validation cohorts. A later analysis found that most CMV-associated TCR beta chains appeared HLA-restricted, with HLA associations seemingly driven largely by CMV exposure. The sequencing pipeline was judged likely to have produced a cluster of highly shared sequence variants as a technical artifact. A later analysis found that TCR association rates varied across HLA loci, with DRB1 alleles showing the most associated TCRs and HLA-C alleles the fewest. Correlated functional status among segregating V segments might be attributable to linkage disequilibrium, but an unknown experimental factor could not be ruled out. In a later analysis, more than 15,000 TCR beta sequences were associated with specific HLA alleles at a false discovery rate of 0.05. While some public TCRs were present in many individuals, most TCR sequences turned up only very rarely across donors. The authors suggested that the approach could potentially be extended to other disease states and immunological phenotypes.

As concerns this clone: Its antigen specificity is not known. Per-base qualities were not stored, and no clone one base away is much larger.

The receptor was derived from a man aged 25 to 40 in good health and CMV-seropositive. Sequenced: PBMCs. The receptor chain draws on TRBV5-1 and TRBJ2-7, with a tentative D gene TRBD2 over 6 matching bases. This receptor carries the CDR3 CASSFWGVEQYF. Read as DNA, the sequence is TGCGCCAGCAGCTTTTGGGGGGTCGAGCAGTACTTC.